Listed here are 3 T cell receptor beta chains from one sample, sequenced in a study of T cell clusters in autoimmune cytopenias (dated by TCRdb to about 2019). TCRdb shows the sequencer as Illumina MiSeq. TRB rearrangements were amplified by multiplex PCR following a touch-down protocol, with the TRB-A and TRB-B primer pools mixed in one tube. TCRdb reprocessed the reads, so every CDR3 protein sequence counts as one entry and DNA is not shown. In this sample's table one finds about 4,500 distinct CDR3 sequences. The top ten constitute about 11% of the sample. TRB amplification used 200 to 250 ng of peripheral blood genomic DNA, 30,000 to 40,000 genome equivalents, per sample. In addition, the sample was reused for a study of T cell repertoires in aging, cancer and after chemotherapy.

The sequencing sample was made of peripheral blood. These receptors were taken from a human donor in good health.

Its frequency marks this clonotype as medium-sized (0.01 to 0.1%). The chain's CDR3 is CAWSVQPGTEAFF. V usage is TRBV30 and J usage is TRBJ1-1. Germline V gene data show CDR1 as GTSNPN and CDR2 as SVGIG (reference sequence). The CDR3 runs 13 residues.

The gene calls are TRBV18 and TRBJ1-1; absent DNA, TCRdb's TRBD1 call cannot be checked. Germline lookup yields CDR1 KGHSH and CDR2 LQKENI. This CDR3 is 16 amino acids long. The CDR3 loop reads CASSPRTGGERTEAFF.

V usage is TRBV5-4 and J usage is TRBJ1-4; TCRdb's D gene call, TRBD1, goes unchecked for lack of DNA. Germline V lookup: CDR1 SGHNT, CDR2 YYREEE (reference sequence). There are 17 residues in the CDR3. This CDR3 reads CASSQNTKTGRNEKLFF.